This is a list of T cell receptor beta chains from one sample in a study of blood T cell repertoires in COVID-19. Data came from immunoSEQ multiplex PCR; TCRdb stores just in-frame clones and leaves some out. The table includes about 230,000 clones, around 88% detected once. The sequenced sample was PBMCs or T cells enriched from blood (not recorded which). These receptors all come from a middle-aged woman with acute COVID-19. CDR3s include the opening cysteine and the closing phenylalanine or tryptophan. D genes are given only for firm matches. Clone size, where shown, is once, few, many, or a class for clones that have expanded.

CDR3,DNA,size,D,J,V
CAWSGGIAGGQETQYF,TGTGCCTGGAGTGGCGGGATAGCGGGAGGGCAAGAGACCCAGTACTTC,NA,TRBD2,TRBJ2-5,TRBV30
CSVDGRGSFWEGNTIYF,TGCAGCGTTGATGGACGGGGATCCTTTTGGGAGGGAAACACCATATATTTT,NA,NA,TRBJ1-3,TRBV29-1
CATRGRDGNTIYF,TGTGCCACCAGGGGGCGCGATGGAAACACCATATATTTT,NA,NA,TRBJ1-3,TRBV15
CASSLDHGAGNTIYF,TGTGCCAGCAGCTTGGATCACGGTGCGGGGAACACCATATATTTT,NA,NA,TRBJ1-3,TRBV5-6
CASRSDRGWVETGGTEAFF,TGCGCCAGCAGATCGGACAGGGGTTGGGTGGAGACTGGGGGCACTGAAGCTTTCTTT,NA,TRBD1,TRBJ1-1,TRBV5-1
CASTNAGGSSTDTQYF,TGTGCCAGCACGAACGCGGGGGGGTCTAGCACAGATACGCAGTATTTT,once,TRBD2,TRBJ2-3,TRBV7-2
CASSQEGGRGAFF,TGTGCCAGCAGCCAAGAAGGGGGCCGCGGGGCTTTCTTT,NA,TRBD1,TRBJ1-1,TRBV3-1/TRBV3-2
CASSEGITGAGELFF,TGTGCCAGCAGCGAGGGAATTACAGGGGCCGGGGAGCTGTTTTTT,NA,TRBD1,TRBJ2-2,TRBV9
CAISDGGSPLHF,TGTGCCATCAGCGACGGGGGTTCACCCCTCCACTTT,NA,NA,TRBJ1-6,TRBV10-3
CASSEGTGTGNTIYF,TGTGCCAGCAGTGAAGGGACAGGGACAGGAAACACCATATATTTT,NA,TRBD1,TRBJ1-3,TRBV2
CASSRITGGFYEQYF,TGTGCCAGCAGCCGAATAACAGGGGGCTTCTACGAGCAGTACTTC,NA,TRBD1,TRBJ2-7,TRBV6-5
CASSRSRDNFEEQYF,TGTGCCAGCAGCCGGTCCCGGGACAACTTTGAGGAGCAGTACTTC,NA,NA,TRBJ2-7,TRBV3-1/TRBV3-2
CASSWTGTTRGDNGELFF,TGTGCCAGCAGCTGGACCGGGACTACTCGGGGTGATAACGGGGAGCTGTTTTTT,NA,TRBD2,TRBJ2-2,TRBV5-5